This T cell receptor (beta chain) was profiled in a study of post-analysis software for immune sequencing data. Background on the study: Several disease courses (relapsing-remitting, secondary progressive and progressive-relapsing) of multiple sclerosis were included.

This CDR3 spans 16 amino acids. Germline V CDR1 and CDR2: SGHTA, FQGNSA. With regard to this clonotype: Its antigen is still unknown. One end of the junction fails to match germline, which may point to a read error.

Tagging with unique molecular identifiers was a feature of the TCR beta cDNA libraries. Each CDR3 protein is one row after TCRdb ran MiXCR on the PCR reads. The sample has approximately 730,000 distinct CDR3 sequences; more than 45% are singletons. The study's findings and limits: Patients had higher frequencies than controls of roughly five TRBV segments, including TRBV5-6, TRBV5-1 and TRBV20-1.

Sequencing input: blood. The chain has TRBV7-2 and TRBJ2-1; 11 nucleotides line up with TRBD2. The clonotype originates from a girl between 5 and 17 years old with multiple sclerosis. CDR3 nucleotides: TGTGCCAGCAGCATAGCGGGAGGGGGGTCCTACAATGAGCAGTTCTTC. It yields the protein CASSIAGGGSYNEQFF.